The rows below give T cell receptor beta chains drawn from one sample of a study of T cell repertoires in cytomegalovirus infection. What these receptors recognize is not known. In TCRdb, the reads were re-called with MiXCR into one record per CDR3 protein. The sample shows 370,000 or so distinct CDR3 sequences, approximately 35% of them seen only once. The source material was cultured PBMCs, sampled from culture after CMV antigen stimulation. These receptors were taken from a human donor in good health (CMV status not recorded). Some clones in this sample may be carry-over from other donors' samples. Each CDR3 is given with its conserved first and last residue. A D gene is named only where the DNA matches it firmly. Size tells how often a clone was seen (once, few, many) or the class of an expanded clone, and some rows leave it out.

abundance: NA
v_gene: TRBV19
j_gene: TRBJ1-1
d_gene: NA
CDR3nt: NA
CDR3aa: CASSIADFRGQNTEAFF

abundance: NA
v_gene: TRBV20-1
j_gene: TRBJ2-4
d_gene: NA
CDR3nt: TGCAGTGCAACGGACAGCCCCCAGGACATTCAGTACTTC
CDR3aa: CSATDSPQDIQYF

abundance: few
v_gene: TRBV19
j_gene: TRBJ2-1
d_gene: TRBD2
CDR3nt: TGTGCCAGTAGTTTCGCTAGCGGGCGATCTAATGAGCAGTTCTTC
CDR3aa: CASSFASGRSNEQFF

abundance: NA
v_gene: TRBV28
j_gene: TRBJ1-1
d_gene: NA
CDR3nt: TGTGCCAGCAGTTTACACCAGAGCCCACCTGAAGCTTTCTTT
CDR3aa: CASSLHQSPPEAFF

abundance: NA
v_gene: TRBV11-2
j_gene: TRBJ2-2
d_gene: NA
CDR3nt: TGTGCCAGCAGCTTAGGCAGGTCGGGCACCGGGGAGCTGTTTTTT
CDR3aa: CASSLGRSGTGELFF

abundance: NA
v_gene: TRBV29-1
j_gene: TRBJ2-5
d_gene: NA
CDR3nt: TGCAGCGTTCTCCTTTACAGGGGACTTCGCCAAGAGACCCAGTACTTC
CDR3aa: CSVLLYRGLRQETQYF

abundance: few
v_gene: TRBV29-1
j_gene: TRBJ1-4
d_gene: NA
CDR3nt: TGCAGCGTTGAAGATCTTCAGGGGTTGGCTAATGAAAAACTGTTTTTT
CDR3aa: CSVEDLQGLANEKLFF

abundance: few
v_gene: TRBV7-8
j_gene: TRBJ2-6
d_gene: TRBD1
CDR3nt: TGTGCCAGCAGCTTGACAGGGCTCTCTGGGGCCAACGTCCTGACTTTC
CDR3aa: CASSLTGLSGANVLTF

abundance: few
v_gene: TRBV12-3/TRBV12-4
j_gene: TRBJ2-5
d_gene: NA
CDR3nt: TGTGCCAGCAGTTTACGGGTCGGAGAGACCCAGTACTTC
CDR3aa: CASSLRVGETQYF

abundance: NA
v_gene: TRBV7-3
j_gene: TRBJ2-7
d_gene: NA
CDR3nt: TGTGCCAGCAGCTTGGGAGCCGGGACCAACTACGAGCAGTACTTC
CDR3aa: CASSLGAGTNYEQYF

abundance: NA
v_gene: TRBV27
j_gene: TRBJ1-1
d_gene: NA
CDR3nt: TGTGCCAGCAGTTTGACCCCAGGGGCGAACACTGAAGCTTTCTTT
CDR3aa: CASSLTPGANTEAFF

abundance: NA
v_gene: TRBV7-2
j_gene: TRBJ2-1
d_gene: NA
CDR3nt: TGTGCCAGCAGCCCAAACCCGAGTTTACAGTTCTTC
CDR3aa: CASSPNPSLQFF

abundance: NA
v_gene: TRBV7-9
j_gene: TRBJ2-1
d_gene: NA
CDR3nt: TGTGCCAGCAGCTTAGCGGTGGGGACCTCCTACAATGAGCAGTTCTTC
CDR3aa: CASSLAVGTSYNEQFF

abundance: NA
v_gene: TRBV29-1
j_gene: TRBJ1-1
d_gene: NA
CDR3nt: TGCAGCGTTGTGTACTTTTCTGAAGCTTTCTTT
CDR3aa: CSVVYFSEAFF

abundance: NA
v_gene: TRBV5-6
j_gene: TRBJ1-5
d_gene: TRBD1
CDR3nt: TGTGCCAGCAGCGTAAGACAGGGAGAGCCAAACAGTCAGCCCCAGCATTTT
CDR3aa: CASSVRQGEPNSQPQHF

abundance: NA
v_gene: TRBV7-9
j_gene: TRBJ2-1
d_gene: NA
CDR3nt: TGTGCCAGCAGCTTAGCGCCGAGCGACAATGAGCAGTTCTTC
CDR3aa: CASSLAPSDNEQFF

abundance: few
v_gene: TRBV7-9
j_gene: TRBJ1-5
d_gene: TRBD1
CDR3nt: TGTGCCAGCAGCCTTCAGGGGGGTCAGCCCCAGCATTTT
CDR3aa: CASSLQGGQPQHF

abundance: many
v_gene: TRBV7-2
j_gene: TRBJ2-1
d_gene: TRBD2
CDR3nt: TGTGCCAGCAGCTCCGGGACTAGCGGGAGCGATGAGCAGTTCTTC
CDR3aa: CASSSGTSGSDEQFF